The rows below give T cell receptor beta chains drawn from one sample of a study of vaccination effects on CD4 cells after COVID-19. Here immunoSEQ multiplex PCR was the method, and the copy in TCRdb shows in-frame clones only, minus some. The sample holds tens of thousands of clones, around 72% seen once. For these TCRs, the target antigens are not known. The sequenced sample was CD4+ T cells from PBMCs cultured with a peptide pool, obtained before COVID-19 vaccination. These receptors all come from a human donor who had a prior SARS-CoV-2 infection. CDR3s include the opening cysteine and the closing phenylalanine or tryptophan. A D gene is named only where the DNA matches it firmly. The size field is filled for only some rows; it gives once, few, many or a size class.

CDR3 protein: CASSLVQQETQYF
CDR3 DNA: TGTGCCAGCAGCTTGGTACAGCAAGAGACCCAGTACTTC
D gene: -
clone size: -
J gene: TRBJ2-5
V gene: TRBV5-8

CDR3 protein: CASSLSSGTQETQYF
CDR3 DNA: TGCGCCAGCAGCCTGTCTAGCGGGACTCAAGAGACCCAGTACTTC
D gene: TRBD2
clone size: -
J gene: TRBJ2-5
V gene: TRBV5-1

CDR3 protein: CASSPGTGSREQYF
CDR3 DNA: TGTGCCAGCAGCCCTGGGACAGGGTCTCGCGAGCAGTACTTC
D gene: TRBD1
clone size: once
J gene: TRBJ2-7
V gene: TRBV7-2

CDR3 protein: CASSEGVLAGENTGELFF
CDR3 DNA: TGTGCCAGCAGTGAAGGGGTGTTAGCGGGGGAGAACACCGGGGAGCTGTTTTTT
D gene: TRBD2
clone size: few
J gene: TRBJ2-2
V gene: TRBV2

CDR3 protein: CASSFEPQDNTEAFF
CDR3 DNA: TGTGCCAGCAGCTTCGAACCGCAGGACAACACTGAAGCTTTCTTT
D gene: -
clone size: -
J gene: TRBJ1-1
V gene: TRBV5-4

CDR3 protein: CASSIRGNTGELFF
CDR3 DNA: TGTGCCAGCAGTATCAGAGGAAACACCGGGGAGCTGTTTTTT
D gene: -
clone size: -
J gene: TRBJ2-2
V gene: TRBV6-6

CDR3 protein: CASTTWGQGNYEQYF
CDR3 DNA: TGTGCCAGCACGACCTGGGGACAGGGAAACTACGAGCAGTACTTC
D gene: TRBD1
clone size: -
J gene: TRBJ2-7
V gene: TRBV6-5

CDR3 protein: CARARQMNTEAFF
CDR3 DNA: TGTGCCCGCGCCAGACAAATGAACACTGAAGCTTTCTTT
D gene: -
clone size: -
J gene: TRBJ1-1
V gene: TRBV30

CDR3 protein: CSAGSASEQYF
CDR3 DNA: TGCAGTGCTGGCAGCGCAAGCGAGCAGTACTTC
D gene: -
clone size: -
J gene: TRBJ2-7
V gene: TRBV20-1

CDR3 protein: CATSSLRDNEQFF
CDR3 DNA: TGTGCCACCAGCAGTCTTAGAGACAATGAGCAGTTCTTC
D gene: -
clone size: once
J gene: TRBJ2-1
V gene: TRBV15

CDR3 protein: CASSLSFVGGGGYTF
CDR3 DNA: TGTGCCAGCAGTTTAAGTTTTGTAGGGGGCGGCGGCTACACCTTC
D gene: TRBD1
clone size: -
J gene: TRBJ1-2
V gene: TRBV28

CDR3 protein: CAGGYVYEQYF
CDR3 DNA: TGTGCCGGGGGATACGTCTACGAGCAGTACTTC
D gene: -
clone size: few
J gene: TRBJ2-7
V gene: TRBV30

CDR3 protein: CASRPDPSSYNEQFF
CDR3 DNA: TGTGCCAGCAGACCAGACCCGAGCTCCTACAATGAGCAGTTCTTC
D gene: -
clone size: -
J gene: TRBJ2-1
V gene: TRBV7-2

CDR3 protein: CASRGRGLSWTGELFF
CDR3 DNA: TGTGCCAGCAGGGGAAGGGGGCTTAGTTGGACCGGGGAGCTGTTTTTT
D gene: TRBD1
clone size: few
J gene: TRBJ2-2
V gene: TRBV11-2

CDR3 protein: CAWSHREAQYF
CDR3 DNA: TGTGCCTGGAGCCACAGGGAGGCGCAGTATTTT
D gene: -
clone size: -
J gene: TRBJ2-3
V gene: TRBV30

CDR3 protein: CASSQDRQMEQYF
CDR3 DNA: TGTGCCAGCAGCCAAGATCGCCAAATGGAGCAGTACTTC
D gene: -
clone size: -
J gene: TRBJ2-7
V gene: TRBV4-2

CDR3 protein: CASSEGTGMYGYTF
CDR3 DNA: TGTGCCAGCAGTGAGGGGACAGGGATGTATGGCTACACCTTC
D gene: TRBD1
clone size: -
J gene: TRBJ1-2
V gene: TRBV6-1

CDR3 protein: CASSLDAGQPQHF
CDR3 DNA: TGTGCCAGCAGCTTGGACGCGGGTCAGCCCCAGCATTTT
D gene: -
clone size: few
J gene: TRBJ1-5
V gene: TRBV5-4

CDR3 protein: CASSLWAQTNSEAFF
CDR3 DNA: TGTGCCAGCAGTTTATGGGCGCAGACAAACTCTGAAGCTTTCTTT
D gene: -
clone size: once
J gene: TRBJ1-1
V gene: TRBV27

CDR3 protein: CASSEIRLPVWNEQFF
CDR3 DNA: TGTGCCAGCAGTGAGATTCGGCTCCCAGTCTGGAATGAGCAGTTCTTC
D gene: -
clone size: few
J gene: TRBJ2-1
V gene: TRBV2

CDR3 protein: CASSPGEQQPQHF
CDR3 DNA: TGTGCCAGCAGTCCAGGGGAGCAGCAGCCCCAGCATTTT
D gene: -
clone size: -
J gene: TRBJ1-5
V gene: TRBV2

CDR3 protein: CASSFHRETQYF
CDR3 DNA: TGTGCCAGCAGTTTCCATCGGGAGACCCAGTACTTC
D gene: -
clone size: -
J gene: TRBJ2-5
V gene: TRBV12-3/TRBV12-4

CDR3 protein: CAWSVQGGAAGELFF
CDR3 DNA: TGTGCCTGGAGTGTACAGGGGGGGGCCGCCGGGGAGCTGTTTTTT
D gene: -
clone size: -
J gene: TRBJ2-2
V gene: TRBV30

CDR3 protein: CASSPAGRGNQPQHF
CDR3 DNA: TGTGCCAGCAGCCCCGCGGGCAGGGGCAATCAGCCCCAGCATTTT
D gene: -
clone size: -
J gene: TRBJ1-5
V gene: TRBV25-1

CDR3 protein: CASSQAGSYNEQFF
CDR3 DNA: TGTGCCAGCAGCCAGGCGGGGTCCTACAATGAGCAGTTCTTC
D gene: -
clone size: once
J gene: TRBJ2-1
V gene: TRBV3-1/TRBV3-2

CDR3 protein: CASSSQDREETQYF
CDR3 DNA: TGCGCCAGCAGTTCTCAGGACAGGGAAGAGACCCAGTACTTC
D gene: TRBD1
clone size: -
J gene: TRBJ2-5
V gene: TRBV5-1

CDR3 protein: CASSPPGLAGVSYEQYF
CDR3 DNA: TGTGCCAGCAGCCCTCCGGGACTAGCGGGAGTCTCCTACGAGCAGTACTTC
D gene: TRBD2
clone size: once
J gene: TRBJ2-7
V gene: TRBV3-1/TRBV3-2

CDR3 protein: CASSLWAATEETQYF
CDR3 DNA: TGCGCCAGCAGCTTGTGGGCGGCCACAGAAGAGACCCAGTACTTC
D gene: -
clone size: -
J gene: TRBJ2-5
V gene: TRBV5-1

CDR3 protein: CASSPGEGEQYF
CDR3 DNA: TGTGCCAGCTCTCCCGGCGAGGGGGAGCAGTACTTC
D gene: -
clone size: -
J gene: TRBJ2-7
V gene: TRBV18

CDR3 protein: CASSEQGRSSYEQYF
CDR3 DNA: TGTGCCAGCAGTGAGCAGGGACGAAGCTCCTACGAGCAGTACTTC
D gene: -
clone size: -
J gene: TRBJ2-7
V gene: TRBV25-1

CDR3 protein: CASSQDGLVDSTDTQYF
CDR3 DNA: TGTGCCAGCAGCCAAGATGGTCTGGTAGATAGCACAGATACGCAGTATTTT
D gene: -
clone size: -
J gene: TRBJ2-3
V gene: TRBV4-2

CDR3 protein: CASSLAHAGSYEQYF
CDR3 DNA: TGTGCCAGCAGCTTGGCCCACGCAGGCTCCTACGAGCAGTACTTC
D gene: -
clone size: once
J gene: TRBJ2-7
V gene: TRBV5-4

CDR3 protein: CASSYDRGRGDTQYF
CDR3 DNA: TGTGCCAGCAGTTACGACAGGGGGCGCGGAGATACGCAGTATTTT
D gene: TRBD1
clone size: -
J gene: TRBJ2-3
V gene: TRBV6-2/TRBV6-3

CDR3 protein: CASSAHFSGANVLTF
CDR3 DNA: TGCGCCAGCAGCGCCCATTTCTCTGGGGCCAACGTCCTGACTTTC
D gene: -
clone size: -
J gene: TRBJ2-6
V gene: TRBV5-1